A single sample gave rise to the 30 T cell receptor beta chains below, sequenced in a study of blood T cell repertoires in COVID-19. Some clones are missing from TCRdb's copy, which holds only in-frame ones; the method was immunoSEQ multiplex PCR. The top ten hold roughly 3% of the sample, which has around 290,000 clones, about 89% seen once. The sequenced material came from PBMCs or T cells enriched from blood (not recorded which). These receptors came from a woman between 18 and 29 years old who had recovered from COVID-19.

The genes are TRBV29-1 and TRBJ1-2, with D tentatively TRBD1 (6 bases). The germline V and J ends were trimmed by 0 bases and 5 bases, with 13 bases remaining between them. Germline V gene data show CDR1 as SQVTM and CDR2 as ANQGSEA. CDR3 size: 14 residues. The CDR3 nucleotides read TGCAGCGTTGAAGATCAGAGGGGGATGTATGGCTACACCTTC. Translating gives CSVEDQRGMYGYTF.

The chain employs TRBV6-1 and TRBJ2-5, with 7 bases matching TRBD1. The ends lost 4 bases at V and 0 bases at J; junction bases unmatched: 11. Germline-derived CDR1 and CDR2 are MNHNS and SASEGT. The CDR3 consists of 17 residues. Here the CDR3 DNA reads TGTGCCAGCAGTGGCCCCAGACAGGGCCCGTACCAAGAGACCCAGTACTTC. Encoded protein: CASSGPRQGPYQETQYF.

This chain links TRBV3-1 (or the pseudogene TRBV3-2) with TRBJ1-2; 9 nucleotides line up with TRBD1. In germline, CDR1 is LGHDT, CDR2 YNNKEL (reference sequence). This CDR3 comprises 15 residues. V lost 4 bases, J lost 4 bases, and 7 bases stayed unmatched. DNA of the CDR3: TGTGCCAGCAGCCCCGGGACAGGGAGTTTCTATGGCTACACCTTC. It is translated as CASSPGTGSFYGYTF.

The CDR3 nucleotides read TGTGCCAGTTCCCTAAGATGGGGCCCTGGCAATCAGCCCCAGCATTTT. Amino acid sequence: CASSLRWGPGNQPQHF. The genes are TRBV19 and TRBJ1-5; D may be TRBD1 (5 bases). The CDR3 has 16 amino acids. CDR1 is LNHDA and CDR2 is SQIVND in the germline V gene (reference sequence). Trimming removed 8 bases from V and 2 bases from J, with 19 bases in between.

This chain joins TRBV27 and TRBJ2-1; D not certain. Trimming removed 6 bases at V and 8 bases at J, with 17 bases between. Germline loops: CDR1 MNHEY, CDR2 SMNVEV (reference sequence). This CDR3 region has 14 residues. The CDR3 DNA reads TGTGCCAGCAGCCCGTACTTTTCGGTCGATGAGCAGTTCTTC. Protein: CASSPYFSVDEQFF.

This chain uses TRBV10-1 with TRBJ2-3; 14 bases match TRBD2. V lost 1 base to trimming and J lost 9 bases; unmatched junction nucleotides: 9. Germline CDR1 is WNHNN and CDR2 is SYGVQD (reference sequence). This CDR3 spans 17 amino acids. The CDR3: CASSEWGLAGEGGTQYF. In DNA form, the CDR3 reads TGCGCCAGCAGTGAGTGGGGACTAGCGGGAGAGGGTGGAACGCAGTATTTT.

Comment on this clone: The junction departs from the called germline gene at one end, perhaps through a read error. The chain employs TRBV6-6 and TRBJ1-1; no reliable D call. CDR3 length: 14 residues. The V gene's germline CDR1 is MNHNY and CDR2 SVGAGI (reference sequence). The CDR3 spells CASSYSAKNPEAFF. The CDR3 DNA sequence: TGTGCCAGCAGTTACTCCGCTAAGAACCCTGAAGCTTTCTTT.

The chain links TRBV7-6 to TRBJ2-2; a possible D gene is TRBD1 (6 bases). The V and J ends lost 6 bases and 9 bases respectively, with 14 bases between them. Germline CDR1 reads SGHVS; CDR2 reads FNYEAQ. The CDR3 spans 13 residues. The chain's CDR3 is CASSPNGGRELFF. In DNA, the CDR3 is TGTGCCAGCAGTCCCAATGGGGGCAGGGAGCTGTTTTTT.

The sample holds a few counts of this clone. The chain links TRBV5-1 to TRBJ1-4; maybe TRBD1 (5 bases). The CDR3 has 15 amino acids. CDR1 SGHRS and CDR2 YFSETQ come from the germline V gene. The ends were cut back, 3 bases at V and 2 bases at J, with 11 bases in the middle. DNA for the CDR3: TGCGCCAGCAGCTCCAGGGATAGCACTAATGAAAAACTGTTTTTT. Translating it yields CASSSRDSTNEKLFF.

The genes are TRBV5-4 and TRBJ2-2; D is possibly TRBD2 (5 bases). Between the trimmed V and J ends, which lost 6 bases and 6 bases, there was a span of 15 bases. The CDR3 runs 14 residues. Per germline, CDR1 SGHNT and CDR2 YYREEE (reference sequence). CDR3 in DNA: TGTGCCAGCATGCCCCAGAGGGCGGCCGGGGAGCTGTTTTTT. Translating gives CASMPQRAAGELFF.

The J gene is TRBJ2-2, the V gene TRBV28, with D possibly being TRBD1 (6 bases). Germline V gene lookup returns CDR1 MDHEN and CDR2 SYDVKM. CDR3 length: 14 amino acids. V was trimmed by 6 bases and J by 2 bases, leaving 10 bases between them. CDR3 in amino acids: CASRTGGNTGELFF. In nucleotides, the CDR3 is TGTGCCAGCAGGACAGGAGGAAACACCGGGGAGCTGTTTTTT. Full variable domain (remainder filled in from reference TRBV28 and TRBJ2-2): DVKVTQSSRYLVKRTGEKVFLECVQDMDHENMFWYRQDPGLGLRLIYFSYDVKMKEKGDIPEGYSVSREKKERFSLILESASTNQTSMYLCASRTGGNTGELFFGEGSRLTVL.

V is TRBV7-9 and J is TRBJ2-3, with 14 bases identical to TRBD2. This CDR3 region has 16 residues. The junction had 5 bases not matched to a gene; V was cut back by 5 bases and J by 4 bases. CDR1 and CDR2 from the germline V gene are SEHNR and FQNEAQ (reference sequence). This CDR3 is CASSVTSGRGPDTQYF. The CDR3 DNA follows: TGTGCCAGCAGCGTGACTAGCGGGAGGGGCCCAGATACGCAGTATTTT.

The CDR3 loop reads CASSFRSLTGWDYGYTF. The DNA of the CDR3 is TGTGCCAGCAGTTTTAGATCCCTGACAGGTTGGGACTATGGCTACACCTTC. This chain connects TRBV28 to TRBJ1-2; maybe TRBD1 (6 bases). The CDR3 is 17 residues long. Trimming left V 3 bases short and J 3 bases short, with 20 bases between. Germline values: CDR1 MDHEN, CDR2 SYDVKM.

At least ten counts were recorded for this clone. The chain couples TRBV6-4 to TRBJ2-3, with a possible D match to TRBD1 (5 bases). From germline, CDR1 is MRHNA and CDR2 SNTAGT. The CDR3 runs 12 residues. Trimming pared 5 bases from V and 8 bases from J, leaving 11 bases between. The CDR3 loop is CASSPEQGTQYF. The CDR3 DNA is TGTGCCAGCAGTCCCGAGCAGGGTACGCAGTATTTT.

This clone was detected once. The gene calls are TRBV5-1 and TRBJ1-3; possibly TRBD1 for D (6 bases). The CDR3 contains 16 residues. Per the germline V gene, CDR1 is SGHRS and CDR2 is YFSETQ. The V end was cut by 0 bases, the J end by 4 bases, with 14 bases between. Here the CDR3 reads CASSLDPGQAGNTIYF. The CDR3 DNA is TGCGCCAGCAGCTTGGATCCGGGACAAGCCGGAAACACCATATATTTT.

V and J are TRBV6-5 and TRBJ1-1, with D perhaps TRBD1 (5 bases). V gave up 7 bases and J gave up 0 bases, with 15 bases separating them. Germline V CDR1 and CDR2: MNHEY, SVGAGI. The CDR3 length is 15 residues. Written as DNA, the CDR3 is TGTGCCAGCACCTTAGTGACAGTCATGAACACTGAAGCTTTCTTT. This translates into CASTLVTVMNTEAFF.

This chain uses TRBV9 with TRBJ2-1; D is possibly TRBD1 (7 bases). The germline CDR1 and CDR2 sequences are SGDLS and YYNGEE. The ends were cut back, 4 bases at V and 3 bases at J, with 20 bases in the middle. The CDR3 is 17 residues long. The CDR3 reads CASSPRGAGGSYNEQFF. CDR3 DNA: TGTGCCAGCAGCCCCAGGGGGGCTGGGGGCAGCTACAATGAGCAGTTCTTC.

The rearrangement links TRBV4-3 to TRBJ1-1; D not resolved. Looked up from germline, CDR1 is LGHNA and CDR2 is YSLEER. Trimming pared 0 bases from V and 8 bases from J, leaving 16 bases between. There are 15 residues in the CDR3. CDR3 amino acids: CASSQEREILSEAFF. CDR3 in DNA: TGCGCCAGCAGCCAAGAGAGGGAGATTCTGAGCGAAGCTTTCTTT.

The chain links TRBV7-8 to TRBJ1-4; 8 bases align to TRBD1. Per the germline V gene, CDR1 is SGHVS and CDR2 is FQNEAQ. Trimming cost V 5 bases and J 8 bases; bases outside gene matches: 13. The CDR3 runs 16 residues. The CDR3 DNA reads as TGTGCCAGCAGCCTTTCCCTCAGGGGGCTTGGGGAAAAACTGTTTTTT. It codes for CASSLSLRGLGEKLFF.

The V and J genes are TRBV30 and TRBJ1-2; no definite D call. With 3 bases removed from V and 5 bases from J, the gap between germline ends came to 10 bases. This CDR3 is 12 amino acids long. Germline V CDR1 and CDR2: GTSNPN, SVGIG (reference sequence). The CDR3 DNA follows: TGTGCCTGGAGCCCTGGAGTGTATGGCTACACCTTC. Translated: CAWSPGVYGYTF.

The V call is TRBV5-3, the J call TRBJ1-4; D is perhaps TRBD1 (5 bases). TRBV5-3 is known as an ORF, though its function is uncertain. Trimming cost V 5 bases and J 0 bases, with 14 bases left between them. The CDR3 is made up of 16 amino acids. The CDR3 nucleotides read TGTGCCAGAAGGTATTCATGGGGCTCAACTAATGAAAAACTGTTTTTT. Translating it yields CARRYSWGSTNEKLFF.

This clone came up a few times. The rearrangement uses TRBV27 and TRBJ2-1; 9 nucleotides line up with TRBD2. The CDR3 has 20 amino acids. From germline, CDR1 is MNHEY and CDR2 SMNVEV (reference sequence). The junction had 17 bases not matched to a gene; V was cut back by 3 bases and J by 2 bases. CDR3 sequence: CASSFGGGLATISPYNEQFF. CDR3 DNA: TGTGCCAGCAGTTTTGGTGGTGGACTAGCGACTATCTCGCCCTACAATGAGCAGTTCTTC.

Comment on this clone: Other DNA sequences from this sample encode an identical CDR3 as well. The rearrangement uses TRBV5-1 and TRBJ1-3; TRBD1 matches 8 bases. CDR3 size: 16 residues. The germline V gene has CDR1 SGHRS and CDR2 YFSETQ. Trimming cost V 3 bases and J 0 bases; bases outside gene matches: 5. CDR3 region: CASSSAGTGSGNTIYF. As DNA, the CDR3 is TGCGCCAGCAGCTCCGCCGGGACAGGCTCTGGAAACACCATATATTTT.

This clone was found once. V gene TRBV3-1 (or the pseudogene TRBV3-2) combines with J gene TRBJ1-1; tentatively, D is TRBD1 (6 bases). The germline CDR1 and CDR2 sequences are LGHDT and YNNKEL (reference sequence). V was trimmed by 0 bases and J by 6 bases, leaving 11 bases between them. The CDR3 sequence is 14 residues long. The CDR3 coding sequence is TGTGCCAGCAGCCAAGAATGGTCAGGGGCTGAAGCTTTCTTT. It yields the protein CASSQEWSGAEAFF.

This rearrangement joins TRBV7-3 to TRBJ2-7, with 13 bases matching TRBD2. With 5 bases clipped from V and 3 bases from J, the junction kept 4 bases outside the gene matches. Germline V gene data show CDR1 as SGHTA and CDR2 as FQGTGA. This CDR3 is 15 amino acids long. The CDR3 spells CASSTGLAGVYEQYF. In DNA form, the CDR3 reads TGTGCCAGCAGCACTGGACTAGCGGGAGTCTACGAGCAGTACTTC.

For the CDR3, the DNA is TGTGCCAGCTCGCCCTTCAGGGATCACTCTGGAAACACCATATATTTT. Translating gives CASSPFRDHSGNTIYF. The chain joins TRBV18 to TRBJ1-3; tentatively, D is TRBD1 (5 bases). The CDR3 is 16 residues long. V lost 6 bases and J 0 bases, leaving 15 bases between the germline ends. From germline, CDR1 is KGHSH and CDR2 LQKENI. The full variable domain, with the rest looked up from reference TRBV18 and TRBJ1-3, is NAGVMQNPRHLVRRRGQEARLRCSPMKGHSHVYWYRQLPEEGLKFMVYLQKENIIDESGMPKERFSAEFPKEGPSILRIQQVVRGDSAAYFCASSPFRDHSGNTIYFGEGSWLTVV.

The V and J genes are TRBV30 and TRBJ2-7; weak D call: TRBD2 (6 bases). Germline V lookup: CDR1 GTSNPN, CDR2 SVGIG (reference sequence). With 2 bases removed from V and 2 bases from J, the gap between germline ends came to 10 bases. The CDR3 is 13 residues long. CDR3 sequence: CAWSIGRTYEQYF. In nucleotides, the CDR3 is TGTGCCTGGAGTATTGGGAGGACCTACGAGCAGTACTTC.

V usage is TRBV30 and J usage is TRBJ2-3; a weak D match, TRBD2 (6 bases). V lost 0 bases and J lost 5, with 15 bases in between. Germline V gene sequence: CDR1 GTSNPN, CDR2 SVGIG (reference sequence). The CDR3 extends over 15 amino acids. The CDR3 region has the DNA TGTGCCTGGAGTGTCGTACTAGCCGGTAGAGATACGCAGTATTTT. This sequence encodes CAWSVVLAGRDTQYF.

This chain links TRBV2 with TRBJ1-2; 7 bases map to TRBD1. CDR3 size: 16 residues. The J segment lost 5 bases and the V segment lost 1 base, leaving 10 bases of the junction unmatched. Germline CDR1 is SNHLY and CDR2 is FYNNEI. CDR3 sequence reads: CASSEEVFRGRYGYTF. In DNA, the CDR3 is TGTGCCAGCAGTGAAGAAGTCTTCAGGGGGAGGTATGGCTACACCTTC.

The chain employs TRBV27 and TRBJ2-4; tentative D call: TRBD2 (5 bases). Between the trimmed V and J ends, which lost 5 bases and 0 bases, there was a span of 14 bases. In germline, CDR1 is MNHEY, CDR2 SMNVEV (reference sequence). CDR3 length equals 16 residues. The CDR3 DNA sequence: TGTGCCAGCAGTACCCTCCAAGCGGTAGCCAAAAACATTCAGTACTTC. Its translation: CASSTLQAVAKNIQYF.